This T cell receptor (beta chain) was observed in a study of T cells in localized non-small cell lung cancer. Whole-study findings and limits: Uninvolved adjacent lung showed the highest T cell clonality, exceeding tumor. Adjacent lung was found to contain a median approximately 52 of the top 100 tumor clones.

On this clone: Its antigen is currently unknown.

The table came from immunoSEQ multiplex PCR; TCRdb's copy has only in-frame clones and leaves some out. The sample has around 50,000 clones, approximately 90% seen once; the top ten hold less than 6%. The CDR3 is 12 residues long. Germline-derived CDR1 and CDR2 are SGHKS and YYEKEE (reference sequence). Trimming removed 7 bases from V and 5 bases from J, with 10 bases in between. The receptor comes from a woman between 40 and 69 years old with stage I lung adenocarcinoma. This chain links TRBV5-5 with TRBJ2-4; a weak D match, TRBD2 (5 bases). Here the sequenced sample was peripheral blood, taken before any cancer treatment. The CDR3 spells CASGELENIQYF. CDR3 DNA: TGTGCCAGCGGGGAGCTAGAAAACATTCAGTACTTC.